The 23 T cell receptor beta chains below come from one sample, sequenced in a study of T cell repertoires in cytomegalovirus infection. For these TCRs, the target antigens are not known. TCRdb processed the reads anew with MiXCR; each CDR3 protein has one entry. The sample contains about 570,000 distinct CDR3 sequences, roughly 42% of which appear only once. The source was cultured PBMCs, collected from culture after CMV antigen stimulation. These receptors originate from a human donor in good health (CMV status not recorded). Some clones in this sample may be carry-over from other donors' samples.

This clonotype was found a few times. This chain links TRBV7-9 with TRBJ2-7; D call uncertain. V lost 6 bases and J 5 bases, leaving 11 bases between the germline ends. The CDR3 totals 12 residues. Germline V gives CDR1 SEHNR, CDR2 FQNEAQ (reference sequence). DNA for the CDR3: TGTGCCAGCAGTTCAGGAATCCACGAGCAGTACTTC. Residues: CASSSGIHEQYF.

This clonotype was found once. This rearrangement joins TRBV15 to TRBJ2-7; 8 positions agree with TRBD2. The CDR3 runs to 13 residues. V was clipped by 4 bases and J by 6 bases; unmatched bases: 5. Germline CDR1 reads LNHNV; CDR2 reads YYDKDF (reference sequence). This chain's CDR3 is CATSTLSGSEQYF. CDR3 in DNA: TGTGCCACCAGCACTCTGAGCGGGAGCGAGCAGTACTTC.

This clonotype was observed a handful of times. The V gene is TRBV6-1, the J gene TRBJ1-4, with D perhaps matching TRBD1 (6 bases). This CDR3 has 17 residues. Germline CDR1 is MNHNS and CDR2 is SASEGT. V lost 6 bases and J 8 bases, leaving 25 bases between the germline ends. DNA for the CDR3: TGTGCCAGCAGAAAAGATATAGGGGGGCCTCATGAGGAAAAACTGTTTTTT. It is translated as CASRKDIGGPHEEKLFF.

This chain joins TRBV4-1 and TRBJ2-5, with TRBD2 matching 10 bases. The junction had 10 bases not matched to a gene; V was cut back by 0 bases and J by 6 bases. This CDR3 has 17 amino acids. CDR1 and CDR2 (germline): MGHRA, YSYEKL. The CDR3 DNA is TGCGCCAGCAGCCAAGATTCCGAACTAGCGGGGTCCCAGACCCAGTACTTC. It yields the protein CASSQDSELAGSQTQYF.

The count of this clonotype is one. The chain couples TRBV28 to TRBJ1-1; 9 bases line up with TRBD1. This CDR3 has 15 amino acids. Germline V lookup: CDR1 MDHEN, CDR2 SYDVKM. Trimming at V came to 4 bases and at J to 9 bases, leaving 12 bases not matched to a gene. The CDR3 loop is CASSSLTGGTGKAFF. The CDR3 coding sequence is TGTGCCAGCAGTTCCTTGACAGGGGGGACGGGGAAAGCTTTCTTT.

The rearrangement uses TRBV7-2 and TRBJ2-7, with 10 bases fitting TRBD1. V shed 4 bases, J shed 3 bases, and the junction held 6 bases outside the gene matches. Looked up from germline, CDR1 is SGHTA and CDR2 is FQGNSA. CDR3 length: 15 amino acids. DNA of the CDR3: TGTGCCAGCAGCTCTACCGGGACAGGGGTCTACGAGCAGTACTTC. Its protein is CASSSTGTGVYEQYF. Full variable domain (missing parts from reference TRBV7-2 and TRBJ2-7): GAGVSQSPSNKVTEKGKDVELRCDPISGHTALYWYRQSLGQGLEFLIYFQGNSAPDKSGLPSDRFSAERTGGSVSTLTIQRTQQEDSAVYLCASSSTGTGVYEQYFGPGTRLTVT.

V gene TRBV12-3 or TRBV12-4 combines with J gene TRBJ2-2, with a weak D call TRBD2 (6 bases). The CDR3 is made up of 14 amino acids. Trimming pared 5 bases from V and 6 bases from J, leaving 13 bases between. The CDR3 DNA sequence: TGTGCCAGCAGTCCGACCGGACTATCCGGGGAGCTGTTTTTT. Translating it yields CASSPTGLSGELFF.

V gene TRBV19 combines with J gene TRBJ2-2; tentatively, D is TRBD2 (5 bases). Trimming removed 4 bases from V and 5 bases from J, with 11 bases in between. The CDR3 totals 14 residues. Looked up from germline, CDR1 is LNHDA and CDR2 is SQIVND (reference sequence). The CDR3 coding sequence is TGTGCCAGTAGTAAACTAGGTTCAACCGGGGAGCTGTTTTTT. Its protein product is CASSKLGSTGELFF.

This chain joins TRBV6-1 and TRBJ2-1; D is unclear. The V and J ends lost 6 bases and 0 bases respectively, with 6 bases between them. The CDR3 totals 13 residues. Germline loops: CDR1 MNHNS, CDR2 SASEGT. In DNA, the CDR3 is TGTGCCAGCAGGTGGGACTCCTACAATGAGCAGTTCTTC. Translated, it gives CASRWDSYNEQFF.

The chain combines TRBV6-6 with TRBJ2-7; perhaps TRBD2 as D (7 bases). The V gene's germline CDR1 is MNHNY and CDR2 SVGAGI (reference sequence). CDR3 size: 15 residues. The ends were cut back, 6 bases at V and 0 bases at J, with 15 bases in the middle. CDR3 residues: CASRPPGGRSYEQYF. The CDR3 DNA reads TGTGCCAGCAGGCCTCCCGGGGGGCGCTCCTACGAGCAGTACTTC.

The rearrangement links TRBV2 to TRBJ2-3; TRBD1 might be the D (6 bases). The germline V gene encodes CDR1 SNHLY and CDR2 FYNNEI. V was trimmed by 5 bases and J by 4 bases, leaving 16 bases between them. The CDR3 is 15 amino acids. The CDR3 sequence is CASSLQGFDADTQYF. The CDR3 bases are TGTGCCAGCAGTCTACAGGGATTCGACGCAGATACGCAGTATTTT.

This clonotype has at least ten counts. The chain employs TRBV12-3 or TRBV12-4 and TRBJ2-3; 11 positions agree with TRBD2. After removal of 6 bases from V and 0 bases from J, the junction contained 5 bases not matched to a gene. The length of the CDR3 is 16 residues. The CDR3 coding sequence is TGTGCCAGCAGCTCCGGGACTAGCGGTAGCACAGATACGCAGTATTTT. It yields the protein CASSSGTSGSTDTQYF.

J is TRBJ2-3 and V is TRBV5-1; TRBD2 agrees at 10 bases. The CDR3 is made up of 15 amino acids. J was trimmed by 4 bases and V by 1 base; bases with no gene match: 3. Germline CDR1 SGHRS, CDR2 YFSETQ. The CDR3 nucleotides read TGCGCCAGCAGCTTGACTAGCGGGAAAGCAGATACGCAGTATTTT. Translating it yields CASSLTSGKADTQYF.

The J gene is TRBJ1-2, the V gene TRBV6-2 or TRBV6-3; TRBD1 agrees at 7 bases. The CDR3 consists of 15 residues. CDR1 and CDR2 (germline): MNHEY, SVGEGT. J lost 0 bases, V lost 6 bases, and 7 bases had no gene match. CDR3 protein: CASRAAGTANYGYTF. DNA of the CDR3: TGTGCCAGCAGGGCGGCCGGGACAGCTAACTATGGCTACACCTTC.

This chain connects TRBV7-6 to TRBJ2-2, with D perhaps matching TRBD2 (5 bases). The CDR3 runs 13 residues. The V gene lost 10 bases and the J gene lost 6 bases, with 15 bases spanning the gap. Germline V gene lookup returns CDR1 SGHVS and CDR2 FNYEAQ. The CDR3 reads CATEEAEAGELFF. The CDR3 region has the DNA TGTGCCACGGAGGAAGCTGAGGCCGGGGAGCTGTTTTTT. Filled out from reference TRBV7-6 and TRBJ2-2, the complete variable domain reads GAGVSQSPRYKVTKRGQDVALRCDPISGHVSLYWYRQALGQGPEFLTYFNYEAQQDKSGLPNDRFSAERPEGSISTLTIQRTEQRDSAMYRCATEEAEAGELFFGEGSRLTVL.

This clonotype has only a few counts. CDR3 loop: CSALGQGQETQYF. Written as DNA, the CDR3 is TGCAGTGCTCTCGGACAGGGGCAAGAGACCCAGTACTTC. V usage is TRBV20-1 and J usage is TRBJ2-5, with 9 nucleotides matching TRBD1. Germline loops: CDR1 DFQATT, CDR2 SNEGSKA (reference sequence). V gave up 5 bases and J gave up 2 bases; unmatched junction bases: 3. This CDR3 contains 13 residues.

This clonotype occurred a few times. V usage is TRBV7-2 and J usage is TRBJ2-1; D is uncertain. The CDR3 totals 14 residues. Germline CDR1 is SGHTA and CDR2 is FQGNSA. V was pared by 5 bases and J by 1 base, with 9 bases between. The CDR3 sequence: CASSQVHSYNEQFF. The CDR3 bases are TGTGCCAGCAGCCAAGTCCATTCCTACAATGAGCAGTTCTTC.

This clonotype was seen only a few times. The rearrangement uses TRBV5-1 and TRBJ1-1; D unresolved. CDR1 SGHRS and CDR2 YFSETQ come from the germline V gene. The V gene lost 1 base and the J gene lost 5 bases, with 9 bases spanning the gap. The CDR3 covers 13 residues. The CDR3 bases are TGCGCCAGCAGCTTGAAAGAAGGGACTGAAGCTTTCTTT. It yields the protein CASSLKEGTEAFF.

The J gene is TRBJ1-5, the V gene TRBV12-3 or TRBV12-4; possibly TRBD1 for D (5 bases). V was cut by 2 bases and J by 3 bases, with 11 bases left in between. This CDR3 is 15 amino acids long. The CDR3 sequence: CASSLWSGNNQPQHF. CDR3 DNA sequence: TGTGCCAGCAGTTTATGGTCAGGGAACAATCAGCCCCAGCATTTT.

In this sample, this clonotype turned up once. The CDR3 sequence: CSAMVGGGFDSEKLFF. The CDR3 DNA reads TGCAGTGCTATGGTAGGGGGCGGTTTCGACAGTGAAAAACTGTTTTTT. The chain employs TRBV20-1 and TRBJ1-4, with 7 bases matching TRBD1. The CDR3 extends over 16 amino acids. J lost 7 bases, V lost 4 bases, and 15 bases had no gene match. CDR1 DFQATT and CDR2 SNEGSKA come from the germline V gene (reference sequence).

The chain is built from TRBV7-4 and TRBJ2-5, with D possibly matching TRBD2 (5 bases). The CDR3 is 15 residues long. V was trimmed by 1 base and J by 10 bases, leaving 19 bases between them. CDR1 is SGHVT, CDR2 SQSDAQ, per germline. CDR3: CASSLGSSLVGSQYF. CDR3 nucleotides: TGTGCCAGCAGCTTAGGAAGTAGCCTAGTGGGGAGCCAGTACTTC.

The chain employs TRBV6-2 or TRBV6-3 and TRBJ2-7; 7 bases are shared with TRBD2. This CDR3 is 15 amino acids long. In germline, CDR1 is MNHEY, CDR2 SVGEGT. The V gene end was trimmed by 7 bases and the J gene end by 7 bases; junction bases not matched to a gene: 16. CDR3 residues: CASKWSLAGAGEQYF. CDR3 coding DNA: TGTGCCAGCAAATGGTCACTGGCGGGAGCGGGTGAGCAGTACTTC.

The J gene is TRBJ2-1, the V gene TRBV6-1; 8 bases map to TRBD2. CDR1 and CDR2 (germline): MNHNS, SASEGT. J lost 9 bases, V lost 6 bases, and 10 bases had no gene match. This CDR3 spans 14 amino acids. This chain's CDR3 is CASSPGRGGGEQFF. In DNA form, the CDR3 reads TGTGCCAGCAGCCCCGGGAGGGGCGGGGGTGAGCAGTTCTTC.